These T cell receptor beta chains were read from a single sample in a study of prognosis after radiotherapy for stage I lung cancer. In TCRdb, the multiplex PCR reads were re-called with MiXCR into one record per CDR3 protein. The data show about 28,000 distinct CDR3 sequences, 35% to 55% seen once. The sequencing used PBMCs, collected before or after stereotactic body radiation therapy (not recorded which). The source is a donor of 50 years or more with non-small cell lung cancer. Each CDR3 is given with its conserved first and last residue. Each record gives: D gene, CDR3 length, V gene, J gene, clone size, CDR3 protein, CDR3 DNA. D genes are given only for firm matches. The size field is filled for only some rows; it gives once, few, many or a size class.

TRBD1	17	TRBV18	TRBJ2-5	many	CASSPPGTGGGKETQYF	TGTGCCAGCTCACCTCCCGGGACAGGGGGGGGAAAAGAGACCCAGTACTTC
TRBD2	18	TRBV4-3	TRBJ2-1	many	CASSQDPPAGGYYNEQFF	TGCGCCAGCAGCCAAGATCCACCGGCGGGAGGGTACTACAATGAGCAGTTCTTC
TRBD1	13	TRBV6-2/TRBV6-3	TRBJ2-1	medium-sized	CASSGRQGDEQFF	TGTGCCAGCAGTGGGCGACAGGGGGATGAGCAGTTCTTC
TRBD2	14	TRBV6-9	TRBJ2-1	-	CASSSFGSGGEQFF	TGTGCCAGCAGTTCCTTCGGGAGCGGGGGTGAGCAGTTCTTC
TRBD1	14	TRBV20-1	TRBJ2-5	-	CSAGTGSNQETHYF	TGCAGTGCTGGGACAGGGTCCAACCAAGAGACCCATTACTTC
-	14	TRBV4-3	TRBJ2-7	many	CASSQDLANYEQYF	TGCGCCAGCAGCCAAGACTTGGCTAACTACGAGCAGTACTTC
-	15	TRBV6-2/TRBV6-3	TRBJ2-2	-	CASSYSPRYTGELFF	TGTGCCAGCAGTTACTCGCCCAGATACACCGGGGAGCTGTTTTTT
TRBD2	15	TRBV20-1	TRBJ2-3	many	CSAATVLAGGDTQYF	TGCAGTGCTGCGACTGTTCTAGCGGGAGGAGATACGCAGTATTTT
-	14	TRBV6-2/TRBV6-3	TRBJ2-5	once	CASSSRDARETQYF	TGTGCCAGCAGTTCCCGGGACGCGCGAGAGACACAGTACTTC
-	16	TRBV7-8	TRBJ2-1	-	CASSLYRRWGYNEQFF	TGTGCCAGCAGCTTATACCGGAGGTGGGGCTACAATGAGCAGTTCTTC
-	12	TRBV6-7	TRBJ2-7	many	CASSYRCYEQYF	TGTGCCAGCAGTTACAGATGCTACGAGCAGTACTTC
-	14	TRBV5-1	TRBJ1-1	-	CASSSYSMGTEAFF	TGCGCCAGCAGCTCCTACAGTATGGGGACTGAAGCTTTCTTT
-	14	TRBV5-5	TRBJ2-7	-	CASSYIWAGSEQYF	TGTGCCAGCAGCTACATCTGGGCGGGATCCGAACAGTACTTC
TRBD1	14	TRBV18	TRBJ1-3	many	CASSRQGFGNTIYF	TGTGCCAGCTCACGACAGGGGTTTGGAAACACCATATATTTT
-	12	TRBV20-1	TRBJ2-7	-	CVARRGAYEQYF	TGCGTTGCTAGGAGGGGGGCCTACGAGCAGTACTTC
TRBD1	14	TRBV19	TRBJ1-6	medium-sized	CASSGDRTNSPLHF	TGTGCCAGTAGCGGGGACAGAACTAATTCACCCCTCCACTTT